These T cell receptor beta chains were read from a single sample in a study of blood T cell repertoires in COVID-19. Generated by immunoSEQ multiplex PCR, the TCRdb table keeps only in-frame clones and is missing some. This repertoire shows some 220,000 clones, 85% found once; its top ten account for more than 6%. The specimen sequenced was peripheral blood. These receptors were obtained from a woman between 55 and 75 years old with active or convalescent COVID-19. Each CDR3 is given without its conserved first and last residue.

V | CDR3
TRBV4-1 | ASSHITRDRGQDQPQH
TRBV5-1 | ASTPRRQTQVPDPYGYT
TRBV6-5 | ASRRGPATNEKLF
TRBV5-4 | ASSPGGEETQY
TRBV18 | ASSPGQGINYGYT
TRBV19 | ASSIGYLSDPGIYGYT
TRBV10-2 | ASRMTGERTPLH
TRBV30 | AWSRGYLYGYT
TRBV6-5 | ASSPGTGDDEQF
TRBV11-2 | ASSLWDRPYEQY
TRBV30 | AWSAALRNTIY
TRBV7-6 | ASSPRGIRSSGNTIY
TRBV28 | ASSSLRESSSYNSPLH
TRBV10-2 | ASTGSPTGELF
TRBV19 | ASRLNGEKLF
TRBV6-5 | ASADRRNTEAF